Presented here are 14 T cell receptor beta chains from one specimen sequenced in a study of Tregs in tolerant kidney transplant recipients. The nonmyeloablative bone marrow transplants came from related graft donors, with transient mixed chimerism. The table came from immunoSEQ multiplex PCR; TCRdb's copy has only in-frame clones and leaves some out. The table has around 50,000 clones, approximately 89% seen once. The sequencing here drew on CD8+ T cells from blood (PBMCs), taken 12 months after the transplant. The origin of the receptors is a human patient who received a combined kidney and bone marrow transplant. Part of the T cell pool may stem from the graft donor.

This chain joins TRBV27 and TRBJ1-3; D remains ambiguous. V dropped 3 bases and J dropped 2 bases, with 5 bases sitting between them. The V gene's germline CDR1 is MNHEY and CDR2 SMNVEV (reference sequence). The CDR3 is 13 amino acids. The CDR3 DNA reads as TGTGCCAGCAGTTTGGGCCCTGGAAACACCATATATTTT. Translating gives CASSLGPGNTIYF.

CDR3 DNA sequence: TGCGCCAGCAGCCAAGAGGGCAGCCCCTACGAGCAGTACTTC. Translated: CASSQEGSPYEQYF. The chain is built from TRBV4-1 and TRBJ2-7, with D unclear. V gave up 0 bases and J gave up 2 bases, with 8 bases separating them. The CDR3 has 14 amino acids. Looked up from germline, CDR1 is MGHRA and CDR2 is YSYEKL.

The gene calls are TRBV13 and TRBJ2-2, with 9 bases fitting TRBD2. The CDR3 covers 15 residues. The germline gives CDR1 PRHDT, CDR2 FYEKMQ (reference sequence). Trimming took 5 bases from V and 2 from J; bases not matched to a gene: 3. DNA for the CDR3: TGTGCCAGCAGCCGTAGCGGGAGTAACACCGGGGAGCTGTTTTTT. It specifies CASSRSGSNTGELFF.

The V gene is TRBV6-1, the J gene TRBJ2-7; D might be TRBD2 (6 bases). V gave up 3 bases and J gave up 9 bases, with 12 bases separating them. CDR3 size: 12 residues. Germline loops: CDR1 MNHNS, CDR2 SASEGT. Here the CDR3 DNA reads TGTGCCAGCAGTGATTTTGCGGGGTGGCAGTACTTC. As protein: CASSDFAGWQYF.

The gene calls are TRBV7-9 and TRBJ2-7; 11 nucleotides match TRBD2. CDR1 is SEHNR, CDR2 FQNEAQ, per germline (reference sequence). J lost 7 bases, V lost 6 bases, and 11 bases had no gene match. The CDR3 loop spans 15 amino acids. In DNA form, the CDR3 reads TGTGCCAGCAGTTCCCCGGGACTAGCGGATGGAGAGCAGTACTTC. This codes for CASSSPGLADGEQYF.

The CDR3 bases are TGTGCCAGCAGCTTACAGGGATACGAGCAGTACTTC. This codes for CASSLQGYEQYF. The gene calls are TRBV7-2 and TRBJ2-7; a possible D gene is TRBD1 (5 bases). CDR3 length: 12 amino acids. With 2 bases removed from V and 4 bases from J, the gap between germline ends came to 6 bases. Germline V gene sequence: CDR1 SGHTA, CDR2 FQGNSA.

The chain couples TRBV4-1 to TRBJ2-7; TRBD2 matches 13 bases. CDR3 length: 15 residues. CDR1 is MGHRA and CDR2 is YSYEKL in the germline V gene. V shed 6 bases and J 2 bases; nucleotides not matched to a gene: 4. This chain's CDR3 is CASSQLAGGTYEQYF. CDR3 nucleotide sequence: TGCGCCAGCAGTCAACTAGCGGGGGGGACCTACGAGCAGTACTTC.

This clone was seen once. The chain couples TRBV13 to TRBJ1-4; D might be TRBD1 (5 bases). The CDR3 spans 15 residues. Per germline, CDR1 PRHDT and CDR2 FYEKMQ (reference sequence). Deletions cut 5 bases from V and 8 bases from J, with 18 bases between. The CDR3 reads CASSPRRGVGEKLFF. CDR3 bases: TGTGCCAGCAGCCCCCGCCGGGGGGTTGGGGAAAAACTGTTTTTT.

The chain links TRBV7-3 to TRBJ2-2, with 9 bases fitting TRBD1. The trim removed 4 bases at V and 6 bases at J, leaving 3 bases unmatched. Germline V gene lookup returns CDR1 SGHTA and CDR2 FQGTGA. This CDR3 has 14 amino acids. Written as DNA, the CDR3 is TGTGCCAGCAGCTCGGGACAGGGAGCCGGGGAGCTGTTTTTT. Translating gives CASSSGQGAGELFF.

The CDR3 sequence is CAASGGGPSTDTQYF. Here the CDR3 DNA reads TGTGCCGCTTCCGGGGGGGGGCCTAGCACAGATACGCAGTATTTT. The chain carries TRBV15 and TRBJ2-3, with 8 bases that match TRBD2. Germline V lookup: CDR1 LNHNV, CDR2 YYDKDF (reference sequence). This CDR3 contains 15 residues. Losses at the gene ends were 11 bases for V and 0 bases for J; bases not matched to a gene: 10.

The chain combines TRBV27 with TRBJ2-3, with TRBD2 identical over 12 bases. J gave up 3 bases and V 6 bases, and 10 bases lay outside the gene matches. The CDR3 spans 17 residues. CDR1 MNHEY and CDR2 SMNVEV come from the germline V gene (reference sequence). In DNA, the CDR3 is TGTGCCAGCAGACTAGCGGGAGGCATTCTGAGGACAGATACGCAGTATTTT. It specifies CASRLAGGILRTDTQYF.

The genes are TRBV7-6 and TRBJ1-2; D perhaps matches TRBD1 (5 bases). The V gene lost 1 base and the J gene lost 8 bases, with 20 bases spanning the gap. Per the germline V gene, CDR1 is SGHVS and CDR2 is FNYEAQ. The CDR3 is made up of 16 amino acids. The CDR3 bases are TGTGCCAGCAGCTTAGAAAGGCAGGGATGGGCCGGGGGCTACACCTTC. Residues: CASSLERQGWAGGYTF.

This chain joins TRBV29-1 and TRBJ2-1; a weak D match, TRBD2 (6 bases). This CDR3 has 14 residues. Looked up from germline, CDR1 is SQVTM and CDR2 is ANQGSEA. With 3 bases removed from V and 6 bases from J, the gap between germline ends came to 15 bases. DNA for the CDR3: TGCAGCGTTGACCCCCGCGGGATGGGCAATGAGCAGTTCTTC. Amino acid sequence: CSVDPRGMGNEQFF.

The chain uses TRBV13 and TRBJ2-7; the D gene is possibly TRBD1 (6 bases). This CDR3 is built from 13 residues. Germline CDR1 and CDR2: PRHDT and FYEKMQ (reference sequence). The germline V and J ends were trimmed by 4 bases and 4 bases, with 11 bases remaining between them. CDR3 loop: CASSSEQGYEQYF. CDR3 nucleotides: TGTGCCAGCAGCTCCGAACAGGGTTACGAGCAGTACTTC.